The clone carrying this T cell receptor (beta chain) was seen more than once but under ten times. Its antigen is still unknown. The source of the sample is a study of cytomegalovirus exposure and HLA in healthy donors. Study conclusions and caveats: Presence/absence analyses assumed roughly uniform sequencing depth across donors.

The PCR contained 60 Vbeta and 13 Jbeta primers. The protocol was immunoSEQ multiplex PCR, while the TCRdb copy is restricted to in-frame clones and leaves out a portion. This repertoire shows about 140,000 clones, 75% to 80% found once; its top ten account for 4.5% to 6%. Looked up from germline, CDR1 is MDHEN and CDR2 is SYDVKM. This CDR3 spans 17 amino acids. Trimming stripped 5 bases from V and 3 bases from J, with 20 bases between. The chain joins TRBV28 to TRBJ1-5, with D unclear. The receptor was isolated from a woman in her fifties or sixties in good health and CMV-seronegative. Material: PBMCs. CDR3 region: CASSPQNFMGHNQPQHF. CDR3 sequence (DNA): TGTGCCAGCAGTCCACAGAATTTTATGGGCCACAATCAGCCCCAGCATTTT.